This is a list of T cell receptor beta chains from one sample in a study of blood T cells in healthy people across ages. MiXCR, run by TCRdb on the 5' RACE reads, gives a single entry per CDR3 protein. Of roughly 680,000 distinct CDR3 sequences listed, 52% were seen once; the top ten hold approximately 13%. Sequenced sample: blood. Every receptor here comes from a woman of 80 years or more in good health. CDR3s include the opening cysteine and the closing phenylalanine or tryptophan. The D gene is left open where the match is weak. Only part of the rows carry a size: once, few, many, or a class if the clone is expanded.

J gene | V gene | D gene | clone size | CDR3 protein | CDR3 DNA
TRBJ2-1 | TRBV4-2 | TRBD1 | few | CASSQASGQPSLGQFF | TGTGCCAGCAGCCAAGCTTCGGGACAGCCAAGTTTGGGGCAGTTCTTC
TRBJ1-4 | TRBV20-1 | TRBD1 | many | CSARRDREREKLFF | TGCAGTGCTAGAAGGGACAGGGAGAGGGAAAAACTGTTTTTT
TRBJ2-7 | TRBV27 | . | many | CASSRSFSSYEQYF | TGTGCCAGCAGCAGATCATTCAGCTCCTACGAGCAGTACTTC
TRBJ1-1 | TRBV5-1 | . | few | CASSYELNTEAFF | TGCGCCAGCAGCTACGAATTGAACACTGAAGCTTTCTTT
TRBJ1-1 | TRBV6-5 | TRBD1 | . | CASSFRTGVTEAFF | TGTGCCAGCAGTTTTCGGACAGGGGTCACTGAAGCTTTCTTT
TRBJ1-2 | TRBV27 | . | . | CASSRRGEAYGYTF | TGTGCCAGCAGCCGGAGGGGGGAGGCCTATGGCTACACCTTC
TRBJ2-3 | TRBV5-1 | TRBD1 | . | CASRVPLTGTGTDTQYF | TGCGCCAGCAGGGTACCCCTGACCGGGACAGGGACAGATACGCAGTATTTT
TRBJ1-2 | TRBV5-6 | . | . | CASRYQGSYGYTF | TGTGCCAGCAGGTATCAGGGGTCCTATGGCTACACCTTC
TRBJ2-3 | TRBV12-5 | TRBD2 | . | CASAPSGGADTQYF | TGTGCTAGTGCCCCCAGCGGGGGGGCAGATACGCAGTATTTT
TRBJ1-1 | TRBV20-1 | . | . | CSAPRDLNTEAFF | TGCAGTGCTCCTCGGGACTTGAACACTGAAGCTTTCTTT
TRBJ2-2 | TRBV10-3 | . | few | CAISEKAAKGVTGELFF | TGTGCCATCAGTGAAAAGGCGGCGAAGGGGGTCACCGGGGAGCTGTTTTTT
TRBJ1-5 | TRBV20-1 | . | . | CSARGDIFGNQPQHF | TGCAGTGCTAGGGGGGACATTTTCGGCAATCAGCCCCAGCATTTT
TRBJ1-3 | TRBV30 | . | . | CAWSVLTGNTIYF | TGTGCCTGGAGTGTACTAACTGGAAACACCATATATTTT
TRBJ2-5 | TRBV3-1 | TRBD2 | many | CASSHGGVVETQYF | TGTGCCAGCAGCCACGGGGGGGTCGTGGAGACCCAGTACTTC
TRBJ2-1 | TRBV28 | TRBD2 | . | CAGSSPLAGGNEQFF | TGTGCCGGCAGTTCCCCCCTAGCGGGAGGCAATGAGCAGTTCTTC
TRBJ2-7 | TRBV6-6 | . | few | CASSYSGLPNYEQYF | TGTGCCAGCAGTTACTCAGGACTACCGAACTACGAGCAGTACTTC
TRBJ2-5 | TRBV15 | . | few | CATSRDNSGQETQYF | TGTGCCACCAGCAGAGATAATAGTGGGCAAGAGACCCAGTACTTC
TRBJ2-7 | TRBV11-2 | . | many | CASSLTVLHEQYF | TGTGCCAGCAGCTTAACGGTGCTCCACGAGCAGTACTTC
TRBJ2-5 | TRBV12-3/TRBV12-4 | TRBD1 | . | CASSAAGTVKETQYF | TGTGCCAGCAGCGCGGCCGGGACAGTAAAAGAGACCCAGTACTTC
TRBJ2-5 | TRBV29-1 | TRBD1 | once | CSVVRGRLETQYF | TGCAGCGTTGTCAGGGGGCGCCTGGAGACCCAGTACTTC
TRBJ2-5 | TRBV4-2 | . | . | CASSQFLNQETQYF | TGTGCCAGCAGCCAATTTCTAAACCAAGAGACCCAGTACTTC
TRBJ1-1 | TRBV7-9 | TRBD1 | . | CASSTRDRNTEAFF | TGTGCCAGCAGCACCCGGGACAGGAACACTGAAGCTTTCTTT
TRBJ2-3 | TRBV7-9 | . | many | CASSLDGATDTQYF | TGTGCCAGCAGCTTAGATGGGGCCACAGATACGCAGTATTTT
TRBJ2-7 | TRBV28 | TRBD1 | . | CASSYIKGQGGTYEQYF | TGTGCCAGCAGTTATATCAAGGGACAGGGGGGAACCTACGAGCAGTACTTC
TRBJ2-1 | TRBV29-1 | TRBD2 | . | CSVLTQVGIRGTSGHNEQFF | TGCAGCGTTCTCACCCAAGTGGGGATTCGGGGGACTAGCGGACACAATGAGCAGTTCTTC
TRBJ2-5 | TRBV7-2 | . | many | CASSLRGRFGETQYF | TGTGCCAGCAGCTTAAGGGGCAGGTTCGGAGAGACCCAGTACTTC
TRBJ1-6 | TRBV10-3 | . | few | CAISESNSGNGNSPLHF | TGTGCCATCAGTGAGTCGAACTCGGGAAACGGTAATTCACCCCTCCACTTT
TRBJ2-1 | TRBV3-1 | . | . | CASQRGSDNEQFF | TGTGCCAGTCAGAGGGGCTCCGACAATGAGCAGTTCTTC
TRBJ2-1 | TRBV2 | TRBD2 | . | CASMKGGSGGSVAEQFF | TGTGCCAGCATGAAAGGAGGTAGCGGGGGGTCTGTGGCTGAGCAGTTCTTC
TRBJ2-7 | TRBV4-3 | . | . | CASSPFGPPSTTYEQYF | TGCGCCAGCAGCCCTTTTGGACCCCCGTCGACAACCTACGAGCAGTACTTC
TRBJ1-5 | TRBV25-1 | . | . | CASSGAGEFGQPQHF | TGTGCCAGCAGTGGGGCAGGGGAATTTGGTCAGCCCCAGCATTTT
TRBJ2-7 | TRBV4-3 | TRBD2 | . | CASSQDLSGGEQYF | TGCGCCAGCAGCCAAGATCTGAGCGGGGGCGAGCAGTACTTC
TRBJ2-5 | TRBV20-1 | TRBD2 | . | CSARVLAGGRRETQYF | TGCAGTGCTAGAGTTTTGGCGGGGGGGCGGCGAGAGACCCAGTACTTC